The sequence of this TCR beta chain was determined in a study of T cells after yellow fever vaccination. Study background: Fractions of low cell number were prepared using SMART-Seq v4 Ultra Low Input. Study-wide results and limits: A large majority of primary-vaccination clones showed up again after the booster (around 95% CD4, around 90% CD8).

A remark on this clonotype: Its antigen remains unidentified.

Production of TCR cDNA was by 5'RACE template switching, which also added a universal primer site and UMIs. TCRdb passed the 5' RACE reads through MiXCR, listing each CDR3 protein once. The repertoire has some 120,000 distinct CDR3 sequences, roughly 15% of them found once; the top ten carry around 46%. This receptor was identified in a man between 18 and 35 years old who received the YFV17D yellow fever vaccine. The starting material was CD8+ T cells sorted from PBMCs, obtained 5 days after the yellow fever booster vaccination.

The CDR3 DNA sequence: TGTGCCAGTAGTGAAGCGGACAGGGGGTTCTTCTACGAGCAGTACTTC. The encoded protein is CASSEADRGFFYEQYF. V usage is TRBV19 and J usage is TRBJ2-7, with 10 positions matching TRBD1. Trimming at V came to 5 bases and at J to 3 bases, leaving 10 bases not matched to a gene. Per the germline V gene, CDR1 is LNHDA and CDR2 is SQIVND (reference sequence). The CDR3 contains 16 residues.